What follows are 21 T cell receptor beta chains derived from one specimen sequenced in a study of blood T cell repertoires in COVID-19. Assay: immunoSEQ multiplex PCR; the TCRdb copy retains only in-frame clones and omits some. The sample consists of 200,000 to 300,000 clones, 81% of them appearing once. Source material: peripheral blood. The receptors come from a woman older than 75 with acute or convalescent COVID-19.

The gene calls are TRBV30 and TRBJ2-7; 7 bases agree with TRBD2. Germline V CDR1 and CDR2: GTSNPN, SVGIG (reference sequence). CDR3 length: 15 residues. Germline trimming cut 4 bases from V and 9 bases from J; bases unmatched to any gene: 18. The CDR3 DNA reads as TGTGCCTGGATTCCCCGGGCTAGCGGATCCTCCGGGCAGTACTTC. The encoded protein is CAWIPRASGSSGQYF.

The chain couples TRBV19 to TRBJ2-2, with TRBD1 matching over 8 bases. CDR1 is LNHDA, CDR2 SQIVND, per germline (reference sequence). Germline trimming cut 3 bases from V and 3 bases from J; bases unmatched to any gene: 6. The CDR3 extends over 16 amino acids. As DNA, the CDR3 is TGTGCCAGTAGTATTTCGACAGGGGAGTACACCGGGGAGCTGTTTTTT. Translated: CASSISTGEYTGELFF.

The chain recombines TRBV4-1 with TRBJ2-3; 14 bases match TRBD2. The length of the CDR3 is 17 residues. Losses at the gene ends were 5 bases for V and 2 bases for J; bases not matched to a gene: 6. The germline V gene has CDR1 MGHRA and CDR2 YSYEKL. This CDR3 reads CASSSRGLAGVTDTQYF. The CDR3 DNA reads as TGCGCCAGCAGCTCACGGGGACTAGCGGGGGTCACAGATACGCAGTATTTT.

This rearrangement joins TRBV6-6 to TRBJ2-2, with 7 bases that match TRBD1. This CDR3 comprises 15 residues. Per the germline V gene, CDR1 is MNHNY and CDR2 is SVGAGI (reference sequence). V dropped 6 bases and J dropped 4; count of bases not matched to a gene: 8. This chain's CDR3 is CASRTGTALTGELFF. In nucleotides, the CDR3 is TGTGCCAGCAGAACCGGGACAGCCCTCACCGGGGAGCTGTTTTTT.

The chain links TRBV7-2 to TRBJ1-3; 9 bases map to TRBD1. V shed 5 bases, J shed 3 bases, and the junction held 5 bases outside the gene matches. The CDR3 has 15 amino acids. The germline gives CDR1 SGHTA, CDR2 FQGNSA. The CDR3 DNA reads TGTGCCAGCAGCAAAGGGACAGGGATTGGAAACACCATATATTTT. This translates into CASSKGTGIGNTIYF.

The chain has TRBV15 and TRBJ1-1, with D maybe TRBD1 (5 bases). Germline assignment: CDR1 LNHNV and CDR2 YYDKDF (reference sequence). The CDR3 runs 15 residues. The V end was cut by 3 bases, the J end by 4 bases, with 15 bases between. The CDR3 DNA reads TGTGCCACCAGCAGGGGCGGGGGGGGAAGCACTGAAGCTTTCTTT. It specifies CATSRGGGGSTEAFF.

The chain combines TRBV24-1 with TRBJ1-1; a weak D match, TRBD1 (5 bases). The V end lost 7 bases, the J end lost 3 bases, and 17 bases lay between the germline ends. CDR3 length: 15 residues. Per the germline V gene, CDR1 is KGHDR and CDR2 is SFDVKD. CDR3 in DNA: TGTGCCACCAGATCCGGGACTCACCCTTACACTGAAGCTTTCTTT. Translated, it gives CATRSGTHPYTEAFF.

CDR3 bases: TGCGCCAGCGGGCAGCCCTCTTCGTACGAGCAGTACTTC. It codes for CASGQPSSYEQYF. This chain joins TRBV5-1 and TRBJ2-7; D not certain. Trimming cost V 7 bases and J 4 bases, with 15 bases left between them. The CDR3 has 13 amino acids. Germline CDR1 and CDR2: SGHRS and YFSETQ.

The rearrangement uses TRBV11-2 and TRBJ2-5; 7 nucleotides match TRBD2. The germline V gene has CDR1 SGHAT and CDR2 FQNNGV. The CDR3 has 13 residues. The V segment lost 7 bases and the J segment 4 bases; nucleotides outside the gene matches: 6. CDR3 sequence (DNA): TGTGCCAGCATTCAGAGGGAGGGAGAGACCCAGTACTTC. Encoded protein: CASIQREGETQYF.

This clone was seen a single time. This chain links TRBV18 with TRBJ2-1; perhaps TRBD2 as D (6 bases). Germline V gene sequence: CDR1 KGHSH, CDR2 LQKENI. V was cut by 0 bases and J by 5 bases, with 11 bases left in between. The CDR3 sequence is 15 residues long. The CDR3 spells CASSPPMGLDNEQFF. CDR3 nucleotides: TGTGCCAGCTCACCACCCATGGGACTTGACAATGAGCAGTTCTTC.

The V gene is TRBV28, the J gene TRBJ2-7; 9 bases line up with TRBD1. This CDR3 has 15 amino acids. Trimming cost V 7 bases and J 5 bases; bases outside gene matches: 12. Looked up from germline, CDR1 is MDHEN and CDR2 is SYDVKM. In DNA form, the CDR3 reads TGTGCCAGCACCTTAACCGGACAGGGGTCCGACGAGCAGTACTTC. Residues: CASTLTGQGSDEQYF.

This sequence joins TRBV5-6 and TRBJ2-3; 12 bases fit TRBD2. Germline V gives CDR1 SGHDT, CDR2 YYEEEE. CDR3 length equals 16 residues. Germline trimming cut 3 bases from V and 2 bases from J; bases unmatched to any gene: 4. Here the CDR3 DNA reads TGTGCCAGCAGCTCCCTAGCGGGAGGGATCACAGATACGCAGTATTTT. This sequence encodes CASSSLAGGITDTQYF.

V and J are TRBV6-2 or TRBV6-3 and TRBJ1-2; D ambiguous. The CDR3 spans 14 residues. V lost 6 bases and J lost 3, with 14 bases in between. CDR1 is MNHEY and CDR2 is SVGEGT in the germline V gene. The CDR3 loop is CASSRSGLDYGYTF. The CDR3 nucleotides are TGTGCCAGCAGCCGATCGGGGTTGGACTATGGCTACACCTTC.

The J gene is TRBJ1-5, the V gene TRBV6-1, with 10 nucleotides matching TRBD1. The CDR3 spans 16 residues. With V trimmed by 6 bases and J by 2 bases, 7 bases remained unmatched. Per germline, CDR1 MNHNS and CDR2 SASEGT. CDR3 residues: CASRERDRGGNQPQHF. CDR3 nucleotide sequence: TGTGCCAGCAGGGAAAGGGACAGGGGAGGCAATCAGCCCCAGCATTTT.

J is TRBJ2-2 and V is TRBV9, with 9 bases aligning to TRBD2. The CDR3 has 16 residues. Unmatched junction bases numbered 6, after V lost 0 bases and J lost 6 bases. Germline V CDR1 and CDR2: SGDLS, YYNGEE. For the CDR3, the DNA is TGTGCCAGCAGCGTAGAAGGCGGGAGGGCTCCCGGGGAGCTGTTTTTT. As protein: CASSVEGGRAPGELFF.

V gene TRBV9 combines with J gene TRBJ2-5; 10 positions agree with TRBD2. The CDR3 consists of 16 residues. The V gene's germline CDR1 is SGDLS and CDR2 YYNGEE. V was clipped by 0 bases and J by 1 base; unmatched bases: 3. The CDR3 spells CASSVDIAGGQETQYF. Here the CDR3 DNA reads TGTGCCAGCAGCGTAGATATAGCGGGGGGCCAAGAGACCCAGTACTTC.

The CDR3 sequence is CASSPTVTKNIQYF. CDR3 DNA: TGTGCCAGCAGTCCCACGGTTACCAAAAACATTCAGTACTTC. The rearrangement uses TRBV28 and TRBJ2-4; D call uncertain. V lost 5 bases and J lost 2, with 10 bases in between. CDR1 is MDHEN, CDR2 SYDVKM, per germline. The CDR3 length is 14 residues.

The rearrangement joins TRBV2 to TRBJ2-1, with TRBD2 identical over 11 bases. This CDR3 spans 14 amino acids. J was trimmed by 7 bases and V by 5 bases; bases with no gene match: 4. The germline CDR1 and CDR2 sequences are SNHLY and FYNNEI. CDR3 region: CASSRLAGRNEQFF. The CDR3 nucleotides read TGTGCCAGCAGTAGACTAGCGGGAAGGAATGAGCAGTTCTTC.

This chain links TRBV28 with TRBJ2-3; the D gene is possibly TRBD2 (6 bases). Trimming removed 8 bases at V and 5 bases at J, with 11 bases between. Per the germline V gene, CDR1 is MDHEN and CDR2 is SYDVKM. This CDR3 has 12 amino acids. In DNA, the CDR3 is TGTGCCAGCGGGACTCTTTTAGATACGCAGTATTTT. Protein: CASGTLLDTQYF.

The chain employs TRBV21-1 and TRBJ1-5. TRBV21-1 represents a pseudogene. The CDR3 is 16 residues long. In DNA form, the CDR3 reads TGTGCCAGCAGCCCTCTAGACCAGATTAGCAATCAGCCCCAGCATTTT. It is translated as CASSPLDQISNQPQHF.

The chain combines TRBV28 with TRBJ1-4, with 9 bases aligning to TRBD1. The CDR3 covers 16 residues. The germline V gene has CDR1 MDHEN and CDR2 SYDVKM. Trimming removed 4 bases from V and 8 bases from J; junction bases left unmatched: 11. CDR3 sequence (DNA): TGTGCCAGCAGTTCCCCTATGGGGGACAGGGACGAAAAACTGTTTTTT. Its translation: CASSSPMGDRDEKLFF.